The present entry profiles one T cell receptor beta chain with its context. Extracted from the samples, RNA was reverse transcribed into cDNA to serve as the sequencing template. Only in-frame clones appear in the TCRdb table, and some are missing; sequencing was by immunoSEQ multiplex PCR. The repertoire holds 200,000 to 250,000 clones, with less than 65% as singletons. This CDR3 is 15 amino acids long. Trimming pared 1 base from V and 7 bases from J, leaving 14 bases between. The data were taken from a study of CD8+ T cells in alopecia areata. About the study: Affected scalp percentage determined the severity score of treated patients.

The sample's treatment: oral pan-JAK inhibitor, 5-10 mg twice daily. This rearrangement joins TRBV23-1 to TRBJ1-5, with a tentative D call TRBD1 (5 bases). TRBV23-1 is recorded as an ORF, its role being uncertain. The sequences come from CD4+ T cells sorted from blood, collected at week 4, from a patient treated with tofacitinib. The sequence came from a human donor with alopecia areata. The DNA for the CDR3 is TGCGCCAGCAGTCAATGTTCGTGGGGGGGACAGCCCCAGCATTTT. It translates to CASSQCSWGGQPQHF.